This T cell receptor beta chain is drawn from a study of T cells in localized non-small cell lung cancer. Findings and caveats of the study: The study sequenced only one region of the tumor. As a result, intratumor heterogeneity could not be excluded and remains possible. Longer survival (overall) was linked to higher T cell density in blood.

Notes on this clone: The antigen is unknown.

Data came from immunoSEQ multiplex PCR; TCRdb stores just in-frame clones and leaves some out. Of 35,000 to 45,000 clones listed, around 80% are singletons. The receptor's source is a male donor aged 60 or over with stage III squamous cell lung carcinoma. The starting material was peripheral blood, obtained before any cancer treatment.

CDR3: CASSSRTGARNEQFF. In DNA form, the CDR3 reads TGTGCCAGTAGTTCCCGGACAGGGGCAAGGAATGAGCAGTTCTTC. This sequence joins TRBV19 and TRBJ2-1, with 9 bases that match TRBD1. This CDR3 is 15 amino acids long. Germline CDR1 is LNHDA and CDR2 is SQIVND (reference sequence). V was clipped by 5 bases and J by 7 bases; unmatched bases: 9.